These 8 T cell receptor beta chains were sequenced from one sample in a study of T cells of healthy individuals. TCRdb re-analysed the 5' RACE reads in MiXCR, keeping a single row per CDR3 protein. Of about 100,000 distinct CDR3 sequences in the sample, 17% were seen once. These receptors came from a human donor in good health.

This clonotype was seen a handful of times. The CDR3 loop reads CASRGGGTVNEKLFF. The CDR3 region has the DNA TGTGCCAGCAGAGGAGGAGGGACAGTTAATGAAAAACTGTTTTTT. The chain carries TRBV6-1 and TRBJ1-4; TRBD1 agrees at 7 bases. Germline V gives CDR1 MNHNS, CDR2 SASEGT. The CDR3 spans 15 residues. V dropped 6 bases and J dropped 4; count of bases not matched to a gene: 8.

This clonotype has only a few counts. The chain is built from TRBV20-1 and TRBJ2-4; 11 nucleotides match TRBD2. J lost 7 bases, V lost 0 bases, and 2 bases had no gene match. The V gene's germline CDR1 is DFQATT and CDR2 SNEGSKA (reference sequence). CDR3 size: 14 residues. The CDR3 DNA reads TGCAGTGCTAGAGATAGCGGGGGGGGGAACATTCAGTACTTC. Translated: CSARDSGGGNIQYF.

The sample holds many counts of this clonotype. The DNA for the CDR3 is TGCGCCAGCAGCCAAGGGGACAGGGGGGGGCCCCAGCATTTT. Translated, it gives CASSQGDRGGPQHF. V usage is TRBV4-3 and J usage is TRBJ1-5, with 11 nucleotides matching TRBD1. CDR3 length: 14 amino acids. Trimming at V came to 1 base and at J to 9 bases, leaving 2 bases not matched to a gene. The germline V gene encodes CDR1 LGHNA and CDR2 YSLEER.

The J gene is TRBJ2-7, the V gene TRBV29-1, with D uncertain. Trimming pared 5 bases from V and 0 bases from J, leaving 8 bases between. The CDR3 extends over 12 amino acids. Germline-derived CDR1 and CDR2 are SQVTM and ANQGSEA. CDR3 region: CSVTTGSYEQYF. The CDR3 DNA follows: TGCAGCGTTACTACGGGCTCCTACGAGCAGTACTTC.

V is TRBV28 and J is TRBJ2-3; D gene uncertain. The V gene's germline CDR1 is MDHEN and CDR2 SYDVKM. Trimming removed 6 bases at V and 2 bases at J, with 9 bases between. The CDR3 is made up of 13 amino acids. The CDR3 region is CASSRRVTDTQYF. CDR3 bases: TGTGCCAGCAGCCGTCGGGTCACAGATACGCAGTATTTT.

This clonotype was recorded at least ten times. The V gene is TRBV6-6, the J gene TRBJ2-1; 7 nucleotides line up with TRBD2. In germline, CDR1 is MNHNY, CDR2 SVGAGI (reference sequence). V gave up 2 bases and J gave up 5 bases; unmatched junction bases: 0. CDR3 length: 13 amino acids. The CDR3 sequence is CASSYGGDNEQFF. The CDR3 bases are TGTGCCAGCAGTTACGGGGGGGACAATGAGCAGTTCTTC.

The chain combines TRBV5-1 with TRBJ2-1; a weak D match, TRBD2 (5 bases). Per germline, CDR1 SGHRS and CDR2 YFSETQ. The CDR3 has 18 amino acids. The V end lost 0 bases, the J end lost 8 bases, and 24 bases lay between the germline ends. The CDR3 bases are TGCGCCAGCAGCTTGGTCTTCAGGACTCTGGTGAGAAGGCATGAGCAGTTCTTC. It specifies CASSLVFRTLVRRHEQFF.

This clonotype was counted at least ten times. The rearrangement joins TRBV19 to TRBJ1-5; no definite D call. Germline-derived CDR1 and CDR2 are LNHDA and SQIVND (reference sequence). The CDR3 runs to 16 residues. The V gene lost 6 bases and the J gene lost 5 bases, with 20 bases spanning the gap. CDR3 sequence (DNA): TGTGCCAGTAGGACTTTGTTCTCGTCCCGTCATCAGCCCCAGCATTTT. This codes for CASRTLFSSRHQPQHF.